The 30 T cell receptor beta chains reported below all come from one sample, sequenced in a study of type 1 regulatory T cells. Study results and caveats: Tr1 cells had a more restricted TCR repertoire than non-Tr1 cells.

TCRdb re-called the reads through MiXCR, storing one row per CDR3 protein. The data show roughly 71,000 distinct CDR3 sequences, around 20% seen once. Their antigen targets remain unknown. The sequencing sample was made of cultured type 1 regulatory T (Tr1) cells, either the whole culture or a sorted fraction (not recorded which). The receptors derive from a human donor in good health.

The chain combines TRBV5-1 with TRBJ2-1; TRBD2 matches at 9 bases. The V segment lost 3 bases and the J segment 8 bases; nucleotides outside the gene matches: 6. The germline gives CDR1 SGHRS, CDR2 YFSETQ. This CDR3 contains 14 residues. Here the CDR3 DNA reads TGCGCCAGCAGCTGGGGGGGGACTAGCCATGAGCAGTTCTTC. Translation gives CASSWGGTSHEQFF.

The rearrangement uses TRBV9 and TRBJ1-5, with TRBD1 matching 7 bases. V dropped 3 bases and J dropped 3; count of bases not matched to a gene: 6. Germline assignment: CDR1 SGDLS and CDR2 YYNGEE. The CDR3 has 15 amino acids. CDR3 sequence reads: CASSASGGANQPQHF. The CDR3 DNA sequence: TGTGCCAGCAGCGCGTCAGGGGGGGCCAATCAGCCCCAGCATTTT.

J is TRBJ2-7 and V is TRBV29-1; a weak D match, TRBD2 (6 bases). Germline-derived CDR1 and CDR2 are SQVTM and ANQGSEA. The CDR3 runs 14 residues. Trimming pared 5 bases from V and 1 base from J, leaving 15 bases between. CDR3: CSVKDYGGSYEQYF. The CDR3 DNA reads as TGCAGCGTTAAGGATTACGGGGGTTCCTACGAGCAGTACTTC.

The V gene is TRBV7-3, the J gene TRBJ2-1; no firm D call. The germline V gene encodes CDR1 SGHTA and CDR2 FQGTGA. The V and J ends lost 6 bases and 1 base respectively, with 10 bases between them. The CDR3 has 14 amino acids. The CDR3 region is CASSYAGSYNEQFF. DNA of the CDR3: TGTGCCAGCAGTTACGCCGGATCCTACAATGAGCAGTTCTTC.

The gene calls are TRBV6-5 and TRBJ2-5; no clear D. CDR1 is MNHEY, CDR2 SVGAGI, per germline. V gave up 6 bases and J gave up 1 base, with 15 bases separating them. The CDR3 spans 15 residues. CDR3 coding DNA: TGTGCCAGCAGAAACCCGCTAGAGGCCCAAGAGACCCAGTACTTC. Its protein is CASRNPLEAQETQYF.

This clonotype was seen a handful of times. The chain recombines TRBV6-1 with TRBJ1-2; 9 nucleotides line up with TRBD1. This CDR3 is 15 amino acids long. Trimming cost V 5 bases and J 3 bases; bases outside gene matches: 7. Germline-derived CDR1 and CDR2 are MNHNS and SASEGT. For the CDR3, the DNA is TGTGCCAGCAGTTTAAATACAGGGGGCGACTATGGCTACACCTTC. This encodes CASSLNTGGDYGYTF.

This clonotype appeared a few times. This chain uses TRBV7-2 with TRBJ1-5; a weak D match, TRBD1 (5 bases). Germline CDR1 reads SGHTA; CDR2 reads FQGNSA. Trimming pared 1 base from V and 4 bases from J, leaving 17 bases between. This CDR3 region has 17 residues. The CDR3 region has the DNA TGTGCCAGCAGCTTAGTGCTTCCAATGGACAATAATCAGCCCCAGCATTTT. Protein sequence: CASSLVLPMDNNQPQHF.

The chain has TRBV6-5 and TRBJ1-2, with TRBD1 matching 10 bases. This CDR3 is 16 amino acids long. From germline, CDR1 is MNHEY and CDR2 SVGAGI. The V segment lost 2 bases and the J segment 4 bases; nucleotides outside the gene matches: 7. The CDR3 loop is CASSYTRTGGTYGYTF. The DNA of the CDR3 is TGTGCCAGCAGTTACACCCGGACAGGGGGAACCTATGGCTACACCTTC.

This clonotype was recorded a few times. One end of the junction fails to match germline, which may point to a read error. The gene calls are TRBV5-1 and TRBJ1-6; no clear D gene. The CDR3 loop spans 12 amino acids. From germline, CDR1 is SGHRS and CDR2 YFSETQ. CDR3 bases: TGCGCCAGCAGCTCTAATAATTCACTCCTCCACTTT. This encodes CASSSNNSLLHF. Full variable domain (missing parts from reference TRBV5-1 and TRBJ1-6): KAGVTQTPRYLIKTRGQQVTLSCSPISGHRSVSWYQQTPGQGLQFLFEYFSETQRNKGNFPGRFSGRQFSNSRSEMNVSTLELGDSALYLCASSSNNSLLHFGNGTRLTVT.

This clonotype was counted a few times. The V call is TRBV20-1, the J call TRBJ1-6; 12 nucleotides line up with TRBD1. J gave up 13 bases and V 3 bases, and 4 bases lay outside the gene matches. CDR1 is DFQATT and CDR2 is SNEGSKA in the germline V gene (reference sequence). This CDR3 has 13 amino acids. The CDR3 DNA sequence: TGCAGTGCTAGCGGGACAGGGGGCACGCCCCTCCACTTT. It codes for CSASGTGGTPLHF.

The rearrangement joins TRBV9 to TRBJ2-1; TRBD1 or TRBD2 may be the D gene (6 bases each). Germline CDR1 and CDR2: SGDLS and YYNGEE. The CDR3 has 15 amino acids. With 3 bases removed from V and 0 bases from J, the gap between germline ends came to 10 bases. The CDR3 here is CASSGGASSYNEQFF. CDR3 DNA sequence: TGTGCCAGCAGCGGGGGGGCTAGCTCCTACAATGAGCAGTTCTTC.

The chain couples TRBV29-1 to TRBJ1-3, with TRBD1 identical over 7 bases. V was pared by 4 bases and J by 8 bases, with 5 bases of the junction left unmatched. The CDR3 totals 12 residues. Germline V CDR1 and CDR2: SQVTM, ANQGSEA. The CDR3 reads CSVGQGVDTIYF. The CDR3 DNA is TGCAGCGTTGGGCAGGGGGTGGACACCATATATTTT.

This chain uses TRBV25-1 with TRBJ2-4, with D tentatively TRBD2 (6 bases). Trimming took off 5 bases at V and 3 bases at J, with 14 bases between the two ends. Germline CDR1 reads MGHDK; CDR2 reads SYGVNS. This CDR3 is 15 amino acids long. The CDR3 spells CASSSGDTGKNIQYF. The CDR3 DNA reads TGTGCCAGCAGTTCGGGGGATACTGGCAAAAACATTCAGTACTTC.

This clonotype is medium-sized within its sample. The chain links TRBV5-1 to TRBJ2-5; 10 positions match TRBD2. CDR3 length: 15 residues. The J segment lost 5 bases and the V segment lost 4 bases, leaving 8 bases of the junction unmatched. Per the germline V gene, CDR1 is SGHRS and CDR2 is YFSETQ. The CDR3 DNA sequence: TGCGCCAGCAGCACTAGCGGGGCCCTTGGGGAGACCCAGTACTTC. Translation gives CASSTSGALGETQYF.

The J gene is TRBJ1-1, the V gene TRBV5-1; D uncertain. Trimming took off 2 bases at V and 4 bases at J, with 12 bases between the two ends. The germline CDR1 and CDR2 sequences are SGHRS and YFSETQ. The CDR3 has 14 residues. CDR3 coding DNA: TGCGCCAGCAGCTTAGGGCCTCGGGGCACTGAAGCTTTCTTT. Its protein is CASSLGPRGTEAFF.

The CDR3 region has the DNA TGCAGTGTAGGGGGGAGGGCTTTCTTT. Its protein is CSVGGRAFF. The chain links TRBV20-1 to TRBJ1-1, with D maybe TRBD1 (6 bases). Per germline, CDR1 DFQATT and CDR2 SNEGSKA (reference sequence). The length of the CDR3 is 9 residues. V gave up 7 bases and J gave up 11 bases, with 11 bases separating them.

This clonotype turned up a few times. This chain connects TRBV20-1 to TRBJ2-2; 9 bases are a match to TRBD2. Per germline, CDR1 DFQATT and CDR2 SNEGSKA (reference sequence). J gave up 6 bases and V 3 bases, and 8 bases lay outside the gene matches. The length of the CDR3 is 15 residues. CDR3 DNA sequence: TGCAGTGCTAGTTTGGGGGCGGGAGGGTCCGGGGAGCTGTTTTTT. Its translation: CSASLGAGGSGELFF.

The chain links TRBV27 to TRBJ2-7; 7 bases agree with TRBD2. The CDR3 loop spans 17 amino acids. The junction had 13 bases not matched to a gene; V was cut back by 0 bases and J by 5 bases. The V gene's germline CDR1 is MNHEY and CDR2 SMNVEV (reference sequence). The CDR3 sequence is CASSLSPAGKRGHEQYF. DNA of the CDR3: TGTGCCAGCAGTTTATCTCCAGCGGGAAAAAGGGGACACGAGCAGTACTTC.

This clonotype counts as medium-sized. The chain uses TRBV20-1 and TRBJ2-5; D not certain. V lost 3 bases and J lost 5, with 13 bases in between. The CDR3 is 13 amino acids. Germline assignment: CDR1 DFQATT and CDR2 SNEGSKA (reference sequence). In nucleotides, the CDR3 is TGCAGTGCTAGGTTTGGCGGCCGGGAGACCCAGTACTTC. It translates to CSARFGGRETQYF.

Note on this clonotype: The germline gene is not matched at one end of the junction; a read error may be the cause. This sequence joins TRBV25-1 and TRBJ1-3; no clear D gene. The CDR3 has 15 residues. The V gene's germline CDR1 is MGHDK and CDR2 SYGVNS. CDR3 in DNA: TGTGCCAACAGTGAAAGTTGGGTCTCTGGAAACACCATATATTTT. Its translation is CANSESWVSGNTIYF.

This clonotype was observed at least ten times. V usage is TRBV5-1 and J usage is TRBJ2-7; 8 nucleotides match TRBD2. V lost 1 base to trimming and J lost 9 bases; unmatched junction nucleotides: 6. The CDR3 length is 13 residues. Germline values: CDR1 SGHRS, CDR2 YFSETQ. CDR3 residues: CASSLSSGVVQYF. The CDR3 coding sequence is TGCGCCAGCAGCTTGAGTAGCGGGGTTGTGCAGTACTTC.

J is TRBJ2-2 and V is TRBV27, with a weak D call TRBD1 (6 bases). CDR1 and CDR2 from the germline V gene are MNHEY and SMNVEV (reference sequence). The ends were cut back, 6 bases at V and 0 bases at J, with 8 bases in the middle. The CDR3 is 14 amino acids. This chain's CDR3 is CASRGAANTGELFF. The CDR3 DNA is TGTGCCAGCAGGGGGGCCGCGAACACCGGGGAGCTGTTTTTT.

This clonotype was seen many times. The chain employs TRBV20-1 and TRBJ2-5; 14 bases are a match to TRBD2. CDR1 DFQATT and CDR2 SNEGSKA come from the germline V gene (reference sequence). The CDR3 length is 17 residues. Trimming removed 0 bases from V and 5 bases from J; junction bases left unmatched: 8. Here the CDR3 reads CSARDLTSGRAGETQYF. As DNA, the CDR3 is TGCAGTGCTAGAGATCTGACTAGCGGGAGGGCCGGGGAGACCCAGTACTTC.

The chain couples TRBV15 to TRBJ2-1; 11 bases align to TRBD2. This CDR3 is 17 amino acids long. J lost 7 bases, V lost 0 bases, and 8 bases had no gene match. Germline assignment: CDR1 LNHNV and CDR2 YYDKDF (reference sequence). This CDR3 is CATSRDISASGRNEQFF. The CDR3, as DNA: TGTGCCACCAGCAGAGATATTTCGGCTAGCGGGAGGAATGAGCAGTTCTTC. Based on the CDR3 plus reference TRBV15 and TRBJ2-1, the full variable domain is DAMVIQNPRYQVTQFGKPVTLSCSQTLNHNVMYWYQQKSSQAPKLLFHYYDKDFNNEADTPDNFQSRRPNTSFCFLDIRSPGLGDTAMYLCATSRDISASGRNEQFFGPGTRLTVL.

The rearrangement uses TRBV30 and TRBJ1-6; TRBD1 matches 12 bases. Trimming removed 3 bases from V and 10 bases from J; junction bases left unmatched: 10. Germline lookup yields CDR1 GTSNPN and CDR2 SVGIG (reference sequence). The CDR3 extends over 16 amino acids. CDR3 nucleotide sequence: TGTGCCTGGAGGCGCCCGGGACAGGGGGCGGCCTCACCCCTCCACTTT. Translated: CAWRRPGQGAASPLHF.

On this clonotype: No conserved phenylalanine or tryptophan is present at the end of the CDR3, so a read error is the likely explanation. No DNA is shown, since the ends of the CDR3 on it are uncertain; the CDR3 is the one TCRdb lists. The chain carries TRBV9 and TRBJ2-7; the D segment call TRBD1 is taken from the table without a DNA check. The CDR3 spans 18 residues, counting both ends. Germline V gene data show CDR1 as SGDLS and CDR2 as YYNGEE. The CDR3 is CASSPEQGTWKNIQYFGA.

The gene calls are TRBV20-1 and TRBJ2-1; no firm D call. CDR1 and CDR2 from the germline V gene are DFQATT and SNEGSKA (reference sequence). There are 13 residues in the CDR3. Trimming took off 3 bases at V and 9 bases at J, with 15 bases between the two ends. This CDR3 reads CSARGGSFGEQFF. Written as DNA, the CDR3 is TGCAGTGCTAGGGGCGGCTCCTTCGGTGAGCAGTTCTTC.

V gene TRBV10-3 combines with J gene TRBJ2-3; D possibly matches TRBD1 or TRBD2 (5 bases each). CDR3 length equals 13 residues. The germline V gene encodes CDR1 ENHRY and CDR2 SYGVKD. Trimming stripped 6 bases from V and 1 base from J, with 8 bases between. CDR3 coding DNA: TGTGCCATCAGAGGGACGGGCACAGATACGCAGTATTTT. Translating gives CAIRGTGTDTQYF.

The genes are TRBV20-1 and TRBJ1-5; D not certain. CDR3 length: 13 residues. The germline CDR1 and CDR2 sequences are DFQATT and SNEGSKA (reference sequence). Trimming took off 5 bases at V and 6 bases at J, with 14 bases between the two ends. In DNA, the CDR3 is TGCAGTGCTCACTCTCGACTTGGTCAGCCCCAGCATTTT. This codes for CSAHSRLGQPQHF.

This clonotype appeared a few times. The chain uses TRBV5-1 and TRBJ2-1; 11 nucleotides line up with TRBD2. CDR1 and CDR2 (germline): SGHRS, YFSETQ. The CDR3 runs 14 residues. Trimming cost V 8 bases and J 6 bases; bases outside gene matches: 7. For the CDR3, the DNA is TGCGCCAGTAGATATGGACTAGCGGGCAATGAGCAGTTCTTC. As protein: CASRYGLAGNEQFF.